Below are 7 T cell receptor beta chains sequenced from a single sample in a study of OX40 agonist ivuxolimab in advanced cancers. Assay used: immunoSEQ multiplex PCR; TCRdb lists only in-frame clones, some missing. The sample holds tens of thousands of clones, approximately 90% seen once. Material: CD4+ or CD8+ T cells sorted from blood, obtained in a trial of the OX40 agonist ivuxolimab. The receptors were sampled from an adult with an advanced solid tumor such as melanoma, head and neck, liver or kidney cancer.

The genes are TRBV18 and TRBJ2-2; TRBD1 might be the D (5 bases). Germline V gene sequence: CDR1 KGHSH, CDR2 LQKENI. This CDR3 has 16 residues. V dropped 5 bases and J dropped 0 bases, with 13 bases sitting between them. CDR3 region: CASSMTASTNTGELFF. Here the CDR3 DNA reads TGTGCCAGCTCAATGACAGCCTCGACGAACACCGGGGAGCTGTTTTTT.

In this sample, this clone turned up once. The chain is built from TRBV28 and TRBJ2-3; either TRBD1 or TRBD2 may fit D (6 bases each). V was pared by 4 bases and J by 3 bases, with 11 bases between. The CDR3 totals 14 residues. CDR1 and CDR2 (germline): MDHEN, SYDVKM. The CDR3 region is CASSWRGKTDTQYF. In nucleotides, the CDR3 is TGTGCCAGCAGTTGGAGGGGGAAAACAGATACGCAGTATTTT.

The table lists this clone with a count of one. This rearrangement joins TRBV28 to TRBJ1-1, with D hard to call. CDR3 length equals 14 residues. V was pared by 5 bases and J by 4 bases, with 14 bases between. Looked up from germline, CDR1 is MDHEN and CDR2 is SYDVKM. The CDR3 region has the DNA TGTGCCAGCAGTCCGTTAGTTAGACCCACTGAAGCTTTCTTT. Protein sequence: CASSPLVRPTEAFF.

J is TRBJ2-7 and V is TRBV11-3, with D maybe TRBD1 (5 bases). V was shortened by 3 bases and J by 5 bases, with 14 bases between the two germline ends. The CDR3 extends over 14 amino acids. Germline CDR1 and CDR2: SGHNT and YENEEA. CDR3 sequence reads: CASSFQHRLNEQYF. The DNA for the CDR3 is TGTGCCAGCAGCTTCCAGCACAGGTTAAACGAGCAGTACTTC.

The rearrangement uses TRBV7-4 and TRBJ2-5; D uncertain. This CDR3 has 15 amino acids. Trimming removed 4 bases at V and 6 bases at J, with 18 bases between. In germline, CDR1 is SGHVT, CDR2 SQSDAQ. The CDR3 coding sequence is TGTGCCAGCAGCTCGAACCCCGAGATGGGGAAGACCCAGTACTTC. It specifies CASSSNPEMGKTQYF.

This chain joins TRBV5-6 and TRBJ2-2; perhaps D is TRBD1 or TRBD2 (5 bases each). V dropped 1 base and J dropped 3 bases, with 10 bases sitting between them. This CDR3 is 15 amino acids long. Germline V gene lookup returns CDR1 SGHDT and CDR2 YYEEEE. This CDR3 reads CASSLLRGDTGELFF. CDR3 nucleotides: TGTGCCAGCAGCTTGCTCAGAGGGGACACCGGGGAGCTGTTTTTT.

The table lists this clone with a few counts. This chain links TRBV18 with TRBJ2-7; D possibly corresponds to TRBD1 (5 bases). Germline loops: CDR1 KGHSH, CDR2 LQKENI. With 0 bases removed from V and 6 bases from J, the gap between germline ends came to 9 bases. The CDR3 consists of 13 residues. CDR3 amino acids: CASSPPTVGEQYF. The CDR3 bases are TGTGCCAGCTCACCACCGACAGTAGGCGAGCAGTACTTC. Based on the CDR3 plus reference TRBV18 and TRBJ2-7, the full variable domain is NAGVMQNPRHLVRRRGQEARLRCSPMKGHSHVYWYRQLPEEGLKFMVYLQKENIIDESGMPKERFSAEFPKEGPSILRIQQVVRGDSAAYFCASSPPTVGEQYFGPGTRLTVT.